The entry below describes one T cell receptor beta chain. The same CDR3 is also encoded by other DNA sequences in this sample. Following RNA extraction, reverse transcription yielded cDNA that acted as the sequencing template. This table comes from immunoSEQ multiplex PCR, and its TCRdb copy is limited to in-frame clones, with some not included. The sample shows fewer than 250,000 clones, approximately 60% of them seen only once. The entry originates in a study of CD8+ T cells in alopecia areata. J gave up 6 bases and V 4 bases, and 3 bases lay outside the gene matches. There are 13 residues in the CDR3. The germline CDR1 and CDR2 sequences are SGHRS and YFSETQ. Treatment indicated: oral pan-JAK inhibitor, 5-10 mg twice daily.

The starting material was CD4+ T cells sorted from blood, obtained at week 4, from a patient treated with tofacitinib. V usage is TRBV5-1 and J usage is TRBJ1-2; the match to TRBD1 covers 10 bases. This receptor was obtained from a human donor with alopecia areata. DNA for the CDR3: TGCGCCAGCAGCCCGGGACAGGGGCATGGCTACACCTTC. Translated, it gives CASSPGQGHGYTF.